The sequence of this T cell receptor beta chain was determined in a study of CD8 T cells in Susac syndrome (dated by TCRdb to between 2018 and 2021). Study-level background: Among the sequenced Susac syndrome patients, six had clinically active disease and about eight were in clinical remission. At blood withdrawal, Susac syndrome patients were either therapy-naive, taking corticosteroids (in some cases with IVIg as well), or taking IVIg alone. The study used repertoire sequencing to test whether antigen drove CD8+ T cell activation and differentiation in Susac syndrome.

Here V drops 0 bases and J drops 5 bases, and the junction holds 4 bases not matched to any gene. Looking up the germline V gene yields CDR1 SGDLS and CDR2 YYNGEE. The CDR3, from cysteine to phenylalanine, totals 14 residues. CDR3 DNA only is kept here, 42 bases in frame from base 1. General findings and caveats noted by the study authors: In patients with Susac syndrome, the CD4+ T cell repertoire showed no detectable clonal expansion. The number of individuals in the TCR sequencing and HLA analysis was recognized as being relatively small.

RNA was extracted using the RNeasy kit, and about 0.45 to 1 microgram was reverse transcribed with random hexamers. The immunoSEQ multiplex PCR assay, which covers 54 Vbeta and 13 Jbeta segments, was used to amplify TCR beta CDR3 regions. PCR amplification bias was corrected using a synthetic template baseline for primer optimization and computational correction. The authors' pipeline ran thus. Only productive sequences were kept, with reads annotated to V, D and J genes according to IMGT and analyzed in immunoSEQ Analyzer. Clonality was calculated as one minus the Shannon entropy normalized by log2 of the number of productive unique sequences. For each patient and control, public and private clones were evaluated within the 100 most prevalent clones. A clone was defined as Susac-specific if it was absent from the healthy and MS cohorts, from roughly 980 published viral clones and from other ImmuneACCESS disease sequences. The public reads were reanalyzed by TCRdb: fastp trimming at Q25, MiXCR alignment, in-frame beta chains only. Under each unique CDR3 protein, matching rows form one entry showing the most common genes and DNA. TCRdb's processing, not the authors', yielded these V and J calls. The sample has around 150,000 distinct CDR3 sequences on record, more than 85% of them singletons. Jointly, the top ten make up roughly 0.15% of the sample.

This clonotype showed up just once. Its antigen is not yet known. No clone much larger than this one lies a single base away; base qualities are absent. One read gives only weak evidence. Peripheral blood CD8+ and CD4+ T cells from healthy donors, Susac syndrome patients and multiple sclerosis patients were profiled using high-throughput TCR beta sequencing. The Susac syndrome patients fulfilled recently defined diagnostic criteria for either definite or probable disease. Bulk CD8+ and CD4+ T cells were purified by magnetic negative isolation, while CD8+ TEMRA cells were enriched using FACS. Blood was drawn into EDTA tubes, processed within 24 hours, and PBMCs were isolated by density gradient centrifugation. PBMCs intended for TCR sequencing were frozen in liquid nitrogen and were later thawed in a 37 degrees C water bath. The sorted or isolated CD4+, CD8+ and CD8+ TEMRA cells reached a purity of at least 90%.

Sequencing was performed on CD4+ T cells from PBMCs. This receptor was obtained from a human donor with Susac syndrome. The rearranged chain carries TRBV9 and TRBJ2-7; 8 middle bases align to TRBD1. CDR3 reads: CASSVGDRFDEQYF. The DNA sequence is TGTGCCAGCAGCGTAGGGGACAGGTTCGACGAGCAGTACTTC.